This T cell receptor (beta chain) was retrieved from a study of blood T cell repertoires in COVID-19. Study details: The origin of the acute and convalescent COVID-19 samples was the United States, Italy and Spain.

Concerning this clone itself: Other DNA sequences in this sample translate to the same CDR3.

Original processing methods: Quantification of nucleated cells was approximated via reference gene primer amplification. Profiling relied on immunoSEQ multiplex PCR, and the TCRdb table lists in-frame clones only, not all of them. Clone size and the V and J calls come from that table; the DNA yielded D and trimming. The table includes about 200,000 clones, approximately 88% detected once. The clonotype was recovered from a man between 40 and 49 years old with acute or convalescent COVID-19. What was sequenced was peripheral blood.

This CDR3 is CASSLVQGNTGELFF. In DNA form, the CDR3 reads TGCGCCAGCAGCTTGGTACAGGGGAACACCGGGGAGCTGTTTTTT. J is TRBJ2-2 and V is TRBV5-1; tentative D call: TRBD1 (6 bases). Trimming shortened V by 0 bases and J by 1 base, and 7 bases separated the two germline ends. Germline V gives CDR1 SGHRS, CDR2 YFSETQ. The CDR3 covers 15 residues.